The 3 T cell receptor beta chains reported below all come from one sample, sequenced in a study of cytomegalovirus exposure and HLA in healthy donors. The PCR ran on 60 Vbeta and 13 Jbeta primers. Clones were sequenced by immunoSEQ multiplex PCR, and TCRdb holds only the in-frame ones, with some missing. The sample includes roughly 120,000 clones, approximately 69% of them seen just once. Source material: PBMCs. The receptors shown here come from a man between 40 and 49 years old in good health and CMV-seropositive.

The CDR3 DNA reads as TGTGCCAGCAGGACCACCGGGACAGGGGGAGAGACCCAGTACTTC. This gives the protein CASRTTGTGGETQYF. The chain combines TRBV6-6 with TRBJ2-5, with TRBD1 identical over 11 bases. Germline-derived CDR1 and CDR2 are MNHNY and SVGAGI (reference sequence). J lost 4 bases, V lost 6 bases, and 7 bases had no gene match. This CDR3 has 15 amino acids.

The J gene is TRBJ1-3, the V gene TRBV18; D uncertain. Trimming stripped 1 base from V and 0 bases from J, with 13 bases between. The CDR3 has 17 amino acids. CDR1 KGHSH and CDR2 LQKENI come from the germline V gene. The DNA of the CDR3 is TGTGCCAGCTCACCACGGTTGCAGAGGAGCTCTGGAAACACCATATATTTT. This encodes CASSPRLQRSSGNTIYF.

V gene TRBV6-1 combines with J gene TRBJ1-1; tentatively, D is TRBD1 (6 bases). Between the trimmed V and J ends, which lost 4 bases and 2 bases, there was a span of 8 bases. The CDR3 runs 13 residues. CDR1 MNHNS and CDR2 SASEGT come from the germline V gene. This chain's CDR3 is CASSATGNTEAFF. For the CDR3, the DNA is TGTGCCAGCAGTGCGACAGGAAACACTGAAGCTTTCTTT.